A selection of T cell receptor beta chains follows, all from one sample in a study of spatial heterogeneity in lung cancer. TCRdb reprocessed the 5' RACE reads with MiXCR, giving one entry per CDR3 protein. The sample carries approximately 12,000 distinct CDR3 sequences, over 9.5% recorded once. The sample in question was PBMCs, obtained at follow-up. The receptors here all came from a female donor with early-stage non-small cell lung cancer. Both conserved end residues are part of each CDR3. A D gene is named only where the DNA matches it firmly. The size entry is marked missing in some rows and otherwise reads once, few, many or a size class.

V,D,size,J,CDR3,DNA
TRBV4-1,NA,many,TRBJ2-3,CASNLLATGTDTQYF,TGCGCCAGCAACCTACTAGCTACGGGCACAGATACGCAGTATTTT
TRBV27,NA,many,TRBJ2-5,CASSPGQHPRETQYF,TGTGCCAGCAGTCCAGGACAGCATCCACGCGAGACCCAGTACTTC
TRBV7-9,TRBD2,many,TRBJ2-5,CASSPLGGEGTQYF,TGTGCCAGCAGCCCCCTGGGGGGGGAGGGGACCCAGTACTTC
TRBV28,NA,few,TRBJ1-1,CASSLIRGSTEAFF,TGTGCCAGCAGTTTAATTCGGGGGAGCACTGAAGCTTTCTTT
TRBV6-1,TRBD1,many,TRBJ1-2,CASSFGQGAYGYTF,TGTGCCAGCAGTTTCGGACAGGGGGCGTATGGCTACACCTTC
TRBV18,TRBD1,many,TRBJ1-2,CASSPETGHGYTF,TGTGCCAGCTCACCTGAGACAGGGCATGGCTACACCTTC
TRBV12-3/TRBV12-4,NA,many,TRBJ1-5,CASSLGGVTPQHF,TGTGCCAGCAGTTTGGGGGGAGTCACGCCCCAGCATTTT
TRBV2,TRBD2,NA,TRBJ2-5,CASSWTSGQETQYF,TGTGCCAGCAGTTGGACTAGCGGACAAGAGACCCAGTACTTC
TRBV11-2,NA,few,TRBJ2-7,CASSPRTGEQYF,TGTGCCAGCAGCCCACGGACGGGTGAGCAGTACTTC
TRBV27,NA,many,TRBJ2-3,CASSSPGGGDTQYF,TGTGCCAGCAGTTCCCCCGGGGGTGGAGATACGCAGTATTTT
TRBV7-9,NA,many,TRBJ2-2,CAPRAGAYTGELFF,TGTGCCCCCCGGGCGGGGGCCTACACCGGGGAGCTGTTTTTT
TRBV7-8,NA,many,TRBJ1-6,CASSLRTGAISSPLHF,TGTGCCAGCAGCCTGCGGACGGGAGCGATTAGTTCACCCCTCCACTTT
TRBV10-3,TRBD2,many,TRBJ2-1,CAISPGTSGSGEQFF,TGTGCCATCAGTCCTGGGACTAGCGGGAGCGGGGAGCAGTTCTTC
TRBV7-2,NA,many,TRBJ2-1,CASSLAGRAPGVRSYNEQFF,TGTGCCAGCAGCTTAGCGGGTAGGGCCCCGGGGGTAAGGTCCTACAATGAGCAGTTCTTC
TRBV5-1,NA,NA,TRBJ1-6,CASSEGRPPLHF,TGCGCCAGCAGCGAAGGACGGCCTCCCCTCCACTTT
TRBV7-2,TRBD2,few,TRBJ2-7,CASSLDLAGDYEQYF,TGTGCCAGCAGCTTAGATTTAGCGGGGGATTACGAGCAGTACTTC
TRBV20-1,NA,few,TRBJ2-4,CSASRVGAKNIQYF,TGCAGTGCTAGCAGGGTTGGGGCCAAAAACATTCAGTACTTC
TRBV20-1,NA,once,TRBJ2-5,CSASKQQETQYF,TGCAGTGCTAGCAAGCAGCAAGAGACCCAGTACTTC
TRBV29-1,TRBD2,NA,TRBJ2-7,CSVARDYPEEQYF,TGCAGCGTCGCCCGGGACTACCCTGAAGAGCAGTACTTC
TRBV7-8,NA,once,TRBJ2-7,CASTTPERKSYEQYF,TGTGCCAGCACTACCCCCGAACGGAAATCCTACGAGCAGTACTTC
TRBV29-1,TRBD1,medium-sized,TRBJ2-7,CSGGQGAPSYEQYF,TGCAGCGGCGGACAGGGGGCCCCCTCCTACGAGCAGTACTTC
TRBV20-1,TRBD2,many,TRBJ2-1,CSARVSGGFSYNEQFF,TGCAGTGCTAGGGTTAGCGGGGGGTTCTCCTACAATGAGCAGTTCTTC
TRBV18,NA,many,TRBJ1-6,CASSLTLALNRDSPLHF,TGTGCCAGCTCACTCACCCTCGCCCTGAACCGGGATTCACCCCTCCACTTT
TRBV6-1,TRBD2,many,TRBJ2-1,CASSERSPGTSGYNEQFF,TGTGCCAGCAGTGAACGTTCCCCCGGGACTAGCGGATACAATGAGCAGTTCTTC
TRBV19,NA,many,TRBJ2-2,CASSISGPDTGELFF,TGTGCCAGTAGTATCTCGGGGCCAGACACCGGGGAGCTGTTTTTT